This TCR beta chain is drawn from a study of cytomegalovirus exposure and HLA in healthy donors. Germline V CDR1 and CDR2: MNHNY, SVGAGI (reference sequence). V dropped 6 bases and J dropped 5 bases, with 8 bases sitting between them. The CDR3 consists of 12 residues. It was with 60 Vbeta and 13 Jbeta primers that the PCR ran. Data came from immunoSEQ multiplex PCR; TCRdb stores just in-frame clones and leaves some out. The repertoire consists of roughly 100,000 clones, with approximately 80% occurring once and the leading ten covering roughly 9.3%. This sequence joins TRBV6-6 and TRBJ2-1, with TRBD1 as a possible D gene (6 bases). This sequence originates from a male donor in good health and CMV-seropositive. The specimen was PBMCs. CDR3 in amino acids: CASRGADNEQFF. Written as DNA, the CDR3 is TGTGCCAGCAGGGGGGCTGACAATGAGCAGTTCTTC.